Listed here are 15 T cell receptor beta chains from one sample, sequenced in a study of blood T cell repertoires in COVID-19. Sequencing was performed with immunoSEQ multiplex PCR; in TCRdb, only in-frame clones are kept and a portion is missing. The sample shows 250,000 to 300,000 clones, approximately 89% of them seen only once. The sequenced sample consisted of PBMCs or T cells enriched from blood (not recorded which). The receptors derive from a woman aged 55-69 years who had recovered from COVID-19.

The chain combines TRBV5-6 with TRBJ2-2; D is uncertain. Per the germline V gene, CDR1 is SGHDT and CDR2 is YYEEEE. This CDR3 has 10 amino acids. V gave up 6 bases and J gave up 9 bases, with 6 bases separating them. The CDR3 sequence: CASNYRELFF. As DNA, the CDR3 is TGTGCCAGCAATTATCGGGAGCTGTTTTTT.

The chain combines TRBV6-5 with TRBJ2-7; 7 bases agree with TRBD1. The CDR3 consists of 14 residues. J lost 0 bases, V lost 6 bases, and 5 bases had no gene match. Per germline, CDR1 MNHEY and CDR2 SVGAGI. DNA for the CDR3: TGTGCCAGCAGAGGACAGGAGATCTCCTACGAGCAGTACTTC. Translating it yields CASRGQEISYEQYF.

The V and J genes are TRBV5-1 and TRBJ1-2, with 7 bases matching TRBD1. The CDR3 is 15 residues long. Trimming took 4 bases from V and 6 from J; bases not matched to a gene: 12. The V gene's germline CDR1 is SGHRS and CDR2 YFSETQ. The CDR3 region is CASSAPENRGDGYTF. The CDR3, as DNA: TGCGCCAGCAGCGCCCCCGAAAACAGGGGTGATGGCTACACCTTC.

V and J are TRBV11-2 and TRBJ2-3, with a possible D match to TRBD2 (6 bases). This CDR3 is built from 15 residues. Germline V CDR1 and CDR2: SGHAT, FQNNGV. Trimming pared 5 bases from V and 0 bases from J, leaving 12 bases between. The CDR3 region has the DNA TGTGCCAGCAGCAGCCCCGGGACTAGCACAGATACGCAGTATTTT. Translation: CASSSPGTSTDTQYF.

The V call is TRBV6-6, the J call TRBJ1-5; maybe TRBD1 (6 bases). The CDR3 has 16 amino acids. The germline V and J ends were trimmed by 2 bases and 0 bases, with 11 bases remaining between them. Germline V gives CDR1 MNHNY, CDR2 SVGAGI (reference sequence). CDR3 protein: CASSYATGGSNQPQHF. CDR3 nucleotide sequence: TGTGCCAGCAGTTACGCGACAGGAGGTAGCAATCAGCCCCAGCATTTT.

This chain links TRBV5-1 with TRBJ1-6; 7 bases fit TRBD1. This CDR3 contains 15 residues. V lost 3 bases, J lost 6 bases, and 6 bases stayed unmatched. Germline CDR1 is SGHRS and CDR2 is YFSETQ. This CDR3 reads CASSSQGNPNSPLHF. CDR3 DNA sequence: TGCGCCAGCAGCTCACAGGGGAACCCTAATTCACCCCTCCACTTT.

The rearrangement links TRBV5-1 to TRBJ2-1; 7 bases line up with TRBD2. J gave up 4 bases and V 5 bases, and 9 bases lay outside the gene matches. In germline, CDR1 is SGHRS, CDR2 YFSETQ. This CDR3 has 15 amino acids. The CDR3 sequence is CASRPSSGLYNEQFF. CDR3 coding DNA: TGCGCCAGCAGGCCATCTAGCGGATTATACAATGAGCAGTTCTTC.

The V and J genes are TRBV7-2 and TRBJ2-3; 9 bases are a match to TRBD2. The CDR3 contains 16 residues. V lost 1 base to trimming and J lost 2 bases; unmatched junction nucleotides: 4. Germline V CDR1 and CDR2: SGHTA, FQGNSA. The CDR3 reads CASSLGLAEFTDTQYF. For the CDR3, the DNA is TGTGCCAGCAGCTTAGGACTAGCGGAATTCACAGATACGCAGTATTTT.

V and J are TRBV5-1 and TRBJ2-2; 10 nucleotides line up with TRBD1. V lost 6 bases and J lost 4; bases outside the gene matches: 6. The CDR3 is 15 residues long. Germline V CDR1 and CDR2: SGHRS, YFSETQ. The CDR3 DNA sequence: TGCGCCAGCAATTGGGGACAGGGGCTCACCGGGGAGCTGTTTTTT. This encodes CASNWGQGLTGELFF. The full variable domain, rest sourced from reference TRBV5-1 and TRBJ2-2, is KAGVTQTPRYLIKTRGQQVTLSCSPISGHRSVSWYQQTPGQGLQFLFEYFSETQRNKGNFPGRFSGRQFSNSRSEMNVSTLELGDSALYLCASNWGQGLTGELFFGEGSRLTVL.

CDR3 coding DNA: TGTGCCAGCTCACAGCTAGCGGGAGACTACAATGAGCAGTTCTTC. Protein product: CASSQLAGDYNEQFF. The chain combines TRBV18 with TRBJ2-1, with 10 bases aligning to TRBD2. This CDR3 has 15 residues. The V segment lost 4 bases and the J segment 3 bases; nucleotides outside the gene matches: 3. Germline values: CDR1 KGHSH, CDR2 LQKENI.

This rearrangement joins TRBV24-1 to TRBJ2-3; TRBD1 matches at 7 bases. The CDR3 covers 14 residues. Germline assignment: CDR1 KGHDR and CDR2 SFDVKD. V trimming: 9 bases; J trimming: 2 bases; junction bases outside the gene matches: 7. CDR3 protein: CATGVGQDTDTQYF. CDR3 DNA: TGTGCCACCGGAGTTGGACAGGACACAGATACGCAGTATTTT.

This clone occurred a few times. CDR3 nucleotides: TGTGCCAGCAGCCACTCGGGACTCAATAATCAGCCCCAGCATTTT. Translation: CASSHSGLNNQPQHF. V and J are TRBV3-1 (or the pseudogene TRBV3-2) and TRBJ1-5; tentative D call: TRBD1 (5 bases). Germline V gene sequence: CDR1 LGHDT, CDR2 YNNKEL (reference sequence). The V gene lost 3 bases and the J gene lost 4 bases, with 13 bases spanning the gap. The CDR3 loop spans 15 amino acids.

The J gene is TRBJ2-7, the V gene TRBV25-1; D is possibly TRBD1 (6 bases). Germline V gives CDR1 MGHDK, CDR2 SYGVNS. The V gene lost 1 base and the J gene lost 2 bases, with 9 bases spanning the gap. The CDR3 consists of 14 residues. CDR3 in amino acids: CASSESDRPYEQYF. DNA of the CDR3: TGTGCCAGCAGTGAATCGGACAGACCCTACGAGCAGTACTTC.

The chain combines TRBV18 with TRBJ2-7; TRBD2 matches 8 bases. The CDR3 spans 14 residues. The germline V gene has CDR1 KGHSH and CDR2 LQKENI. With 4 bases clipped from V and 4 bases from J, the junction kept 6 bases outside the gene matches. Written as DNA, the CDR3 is TGTGCCAGCTCACGCGGGGGGCCTGTTTACGAGCAGTACTTC. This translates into CASSRGGPVYEQYF.

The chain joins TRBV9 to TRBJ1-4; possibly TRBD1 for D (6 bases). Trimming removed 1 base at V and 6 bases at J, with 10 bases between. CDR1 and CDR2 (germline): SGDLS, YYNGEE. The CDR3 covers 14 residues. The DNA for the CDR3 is TGTGCCAGCAGCGTACAGGGGTGGGATGAAAAACTGTTTTTT. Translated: CASSVQGWDEKLFF.